This TCR beta chain was captured by sequencing in a study of blood T cell repertoires in COVID-19. Study summary: The United States, Italy and Spain were the sources of the acute and convalescent COVID-19 samples.

Trimming took 0 bases from V and 2 from J; bases not matched to a gene: 2. Germline V gene sequence: CDR1 SGHNT, CDR2 YYREEE (reference sequence). The length of the CDR3 is 16 residues. The repertoire was sequenced with immunoSEQ multiplex PCR; TCRdb's copy has only in-frame clones and lacks some. Of 120,000 or so clones in the sample, approximately 90% were seen once. The TCR comes from a human donor in a cohort sampled during active COVID-19. The sequencing sample was made of peripheral blood. The V and J genes are TRBV5-4 and TRBJ1-3, with 10 bases aligning to TRBD1. CDR3 sequence: CASSLGGTGAGNTIYF. CDR3 sequence (DNA): TGTGCCAGCAGCTTGGGTGGGACAGGGGCTGGAAACACCATATATTTT.